This T cell receptor beta chain stems from a study of blood T cell repertoires in COVID-19. Study-level background: Sites across the United States, Italy and Spain contributed samples from acute and convalescent COVID-19.

The table came from immunoSEQ multiplex PCR; TCRdb's copy has only in-frame clones and leaves some out. Here the sample spans approximately 150,000 clones, 75% to 85% being singletons. From germline, CDR1 is SEHNR and CDR2 FQNEAQ (reference sequence). Deletions cut 2 bases from V and 2 bases from J, with 10 bases between. This CDR3 has 15 amino acids. The chain uses TRBV7-9 and TRBJ1-5; unclear D gene. The clonotype comes from a woman between 45 and 65 years old with acute or convalescent COVID-19. Sequencing used peripheral blood. The CDR3 DNA follows: TGTGCCAGCAGCTTAAACTCGGCGGGCAATCAGCCCCAGCATTTT. It is translated as CASSLNSAGNQPQHF.